This TCR beta chain was profiled in a study of radiation and T cells in renal cell carcinoma. Germline lookup yields CDR1 MNHNS and CDR2 SASEGT. The CDR3 has 13 residues. V was pared by 5 bases and J by 0 bases, with 7 bases between. The time point was: baseline pretreatment blood. Documented treatment: 15 Gy SBRT to primary tumor, nephrectomy 4 weeks later. This clone has just a few counts. The repertoire was sequenced with immunoSEQ multiplex PCR; TCRdb's copy has only in-frame clones and lacks some. The sample holds about 91,000 clones, 70% to 85% seen once. The receptor comes from a man aged 60 to 69 with renal cell carcinoma. The chain links TRBV6-1 to TRBJ1-2; D not resolved. This material consisted of blood, taken from a patient whose treatment included radiotherapy and nephrectomy. CDR3 DNA sequence: TGTGCCAGCAGTCCCGAACCTAACTATGGCTACACCTTC. It translates to CASSPEPNYGYTF.